These 20 T cell receptor beta chains were all obtained from the same sample, sequenced in a study of vaccination and CD4 T cells after COVID-19. Treatment noted: approximately nine-day PBMC culture with coronavirus spike peptide pools or control peptides (ViraFEST assay). The study sequenced cultured CD4+ T cell DNA using the Oncomine TCR Beta short-read assay. TCRdb redid the calling of the PCR reads with MiXCR, one entry per CDR3 protein. The data show fewer than 15,000 distinct CDR3 sequences, over 45% seen once. Their cognate antigens are unknown. The sample was CD4+ T cells from blood, cultured in vitro, taken before SARS-CoV-2 vaccination. Receptors originate from a human donor who had recovered from COVID-19.

This clonotype came up a few times. J is TRBJ2-3 and V is TRBV2, with a tentative D call TRBD2 (5 bases). CDR1 SNHLY and CDR2 FYNNEI come from the germline V gene. V dropped 7 bases and J dropped 2 bases, with 13 bases sitting between them. The CDR3 spans 14 residues. This CDR3 reads CASMGVRDTDTQYF. Here the CDR3 DNA reads TGTGCCAGCATGGGAGTACGAGACACAGATACGCAGTATTTT.

The gene calls are TRBV2 and TRBJ1-1, with TRBD1 identical over 10 bases. V lost 4 bases to trimming and J lost 1 base; unmatched junction nucleotides: 3. Germline loops: CDR1 SNHLY, CDR2 FYNNEI. CDR3 length: 15 residues. This CDR3 reads CASSGWDRGNTEAFF. In nucleotides, the CDR3 is TGTGCCAGCAGTGGTTGGGACAGGGGGAACACTGAAGCTTTCTTT.

The rearrangement uses TRBV14 and TRBJ1-2, with TRBD1 matching over 7 bases. The ends lost 4 bases at V and 5 bases at J; junction bases unmatched: 13. The CDR3 has 16 amino acids. Looked up from germline, CDR1 is SGHDN and CDR2 is FVKESK. CDR3 loop: CASSLTTGRPTYGYTF. Written as DNA, the CDR3 is TGTGCCAGCAGCCTTACGACAGGGCGGCCGACATATGGCTACACCTTC.

This clonotype was observed once. The chain recombines TRBV19 with TRBJ1-1; D is undetermined. Trimming left V 6 bases short and J 6 bases short, with 8 bases between. The germline V gene encodes CDR1 LNHDA and CDR2 SQIVND (reference sequence). The CDR3 consists of 11 residues. Written as DNA, the CDR3 is TGTGCCAGTAGACTACAGTCTGAAGCTTTCTTT. Protein sequence: CASRLQSEAFF.

Only one count was recorded for this clonotype. The gene calls are TRBV6-5 and TRBJ1-6; D call uncertain. The V end lost 0 bases, the J end lost 5 bases, and 8 bases lay between the germline ends. Germline CDR1 and CDR2: MNHEY and SVGAGI. The CDR3 is 15 residues long. The CDR3, as DNA: TGTGCCAGCAGTTACTCCCGGGCCGATAATTCACCCCTCCACTTT. This translates into CASSYSRADNSPLHF.

This clonotype was observed a few times. This chain connects TRBV21-1 to TRBJ1-1; the D call in the table, TRBD1, was not verified against the DNA. TRBV21-1 is a recognized pseudogene. This CDR3 has 14 amino acids. The CDR3 loop reads CASSRQGDGTEAFF. The CDR3, as DNA: TGTGCCAGCAGCAGGCAGGGGGATGGCACTGAAGCTTTCTTT.

This clonotype turned up a few times. The chain recombines TRBV18 with TRBJ2-1, with 7 bases fitting TRBD2. After removal of 11 bases from V and 9 bases from J, the junction contained 13 bases not matched to a gene. Per germline, CDR1 KGHSH and CDR2 LQKENI. There are 13 residues in the CDR3. The CDR3 DNA follows: TGTGCCTCCGCGGCTAGCGGAGGGGTTGAGCAGTTCTTC. Translation: CASAASGGVEQFF. Filled out from reference TRBV18 and TRBJ2-1, the complete variable domain reads NAGVMQNPRHLVRRRGQEARLRCSPMKGHSHVYWYRQLPEEGLKFMVYLQKENIIDESGMPKERFSAEFPKEGPSILRIQQVVRGDSAAYFCASAASGGVEQFFGPGTRLTVL.

J is TRBJ2-3 and V is TRBV19, with 7 bases aligning to TRBD1. The CDR3 totals 13 residues. Looked up from germline, CDR1 is LNHDA and CDR2 is SQIVND (reference sequence). The V segment lost 5 bases and the J segment 5 bases; nucleotides outside the gene matches: 4. The CDR3 region is CASSVSGGDTQYF. The CDR3 bases are TGTGCCAGTAGTGTCTCAGGGGGAGATACGCAGTATTTT. Full variable domain (remainder filled in from reference TRBV19 and TRBJ2-3): DGGITQSPKYLFRKEGQNVTLSCEQNLNHDAMYWYRQDPGQGLRLIYYSQIVNDFQKGDIAEGYSVSREKKESFPLTVTSAQKNPTAFYLCASSVSGGDTQYFGPGTRLTVL.

On this clonotype: A read error may account for a junction end that differs from germline. This chain uses TRBV20-1 with TRBJ1-5; TRBD1 aligns across 10 bases. Germline-derived CDR1 and CDR2 are DFQATT and SNEGSKA (reference sequence). This CDR3 comprises 14 residues. The CDR3 DNA follows: TGCAGTACTAGACAGGGGGCCTCTCATCAGCCCCAGCATTTT. It codes for CSTRQGASHQPQHF.

The V gene is TRBV2, the J gene TRBJ1-1; 7 bases match TRBD1. The J segment lost 0 bases and the V segment lost 6 bases, leaving 10 bases of the junction unmatched. The CDR3 length is 16 residues. CDR1 is SNHLY and CDR2 is FYNNEI in the germline V gene. CDR3 loop: CASRGGTASMNTEAFF. CDR3 sequence (DNA): TGTGCCAGCAGGGGAGGGACAGCCTCGATGAACACTGAAGCTTTCTTT.

This clonotype was recorded only once. The gene calls are TRBV20-1 and TRBJ1-5; D may be TRBD1 (5 bases). CDR1 and CDR2 (germline): DFQATT, SNEGSKA (reference sequence). The ends were cut back, 3 bases at V and 2 bases at J, with 11 bases in the middle. There are 14 residues in the CDR3. The CDR3 sequence: CSASGRDGNQPQHF. In nucleotides, the CDR3 is TGCAGTGCTAGTGGCAGGGACGGCAATCAGCCCCAGCATTTT.

This clonotype was counted between two and nine times. This rearrangement joins TRBV27 to TRBJ2-1, with D perhaps given as TRBD1 or TRBD2 (6 bases each). This CDR3 region has 16 residues. The ends were cut back, 3 bases at V and 0 bases at J, with 12 bases in the middle. Per the germline V gene, CDR1 is MNHEY and CDR2 is SMNVEV (reference sequence). DNA of the CDR3: TGTGCCAGCAGTTTGTACGGGGGCGTCTCCTACAATGAGCAGTTCTTC. Protein sequence: CASSLYGGVSYNEQFF.

This chain links TRBV19 with TRBJ1-3, with 8 bases that match TRBD1. J lost 5 bases, V lost 7 bases, and 13 bases had no gene match. This CDR3 comprises 16 residues. CDR1 is LNHDA and CDR2 is SQIVND in the germline V gene (reference sequence). Written as DNA, the CDR3 is TGTGCCAGTAACACCCTCCGGGCAGGGGGCAGAAACACCATATATTTT. Protein product: CASNTLRAGGRNTIYF.

V gene TRBV19 combines with J gene TRBJ1-2; a possible D gene is TRBD1 (6 bases). This CDR3 contains 14 residues. The V gene's germline CDR1 is LNHDA and CDR2 SQIVND (reference sequence). The V and J ends lost 7 bases and 4 bases respectively, with 16 bases between them. DNA of the CDR3: TGTGCCAGTACCAAGGGGGGAGTAGGCTATGGCTACACCTTC. Translating gives CASTKGGVGYGYTF.

This clonotype came up a few times. The chain carries TRBV6-1 and TRBJ1-1, with a possible D match to TRBD1 (5 bases). The CDR3 is 14 residues long. Germline CDR1 MNHNS, CDR2 SASEGT. The V end was cut by 6 bases, the J end by 3 bases, with 14 bases between. The CDR3 DNA follows: TGTGCCAGCAGGGTGAGGGGTAGAGACACTGAAGCTTTCTTT. This encodes CASRVRGRDTEAFF.

J is TRBJ2-4 and V is TRBV20-1, with 7 bases lining up with TRBD1. V gave up 1 base and J gave up 9 bases; unmatched junction bases: 12. Germline CDR1 reads DFQATT; CDR2 reads SNEGSKA (reference sequence). This CDR3 contains 15 residues. In nucleotides, the CDR3 is TGCAGTGCTAGAGCCCCGGGACAGAGGAGCGGCATTCAGTACTTC. It codes for CSARAPGQRSGIQYF.

This clonotype was seen only a few times. V and J are TRBV25-1 and TRBJ1-2, with unresolved D. The CDR3 is 11 amino acids. Germline CDR1 and CDR2: MGHDK and SYGVNS. The ends were cut back, 6 bases at V and 3 bases at J, with 5 bases in the middle. CDR3 nucleotide sequence: TGTGCCAGCAGGGGGTACTATGGCTACACCTTC. This gives the protein CASRGYYGYTF.

This sequence joins TRBV7-9 and TRBJ2-7, with D unresolved. Germline V CDR1 and CDR2: SEHNR, FQNEAQ (reference sequence). V was shortened by 5 bases and J by 2 bases, with 13 bases between the two germline ends. The CDR3 contains 14 residues. The CDR3, as DNA: TGTGCCAGCAGCCCAGAGACGGCGCCCTACGAGCAGTACTTC. Amino acid sequence: CASSPETAPYEQYF.

This clonotype has just a few counts. The chain employs TRBV25-1 and TRBJ1-1; TRBD1 matches 10 bases. The CDR3 spans 16 residues. CDR1 is MGHDK, CDR2 SYGVNS, per germline. Trimming took 6 bases from V and 3 from J; bases not matched to a gene: 10. The CDR3 spells CASRSGDRGVYTEAFF. The CDR3 DNA is TGTGCCAGCAGGTCCGGGGACAGGGGAGTATACACTGAAGCTTTCTTT.

This clonotype has more than one count but fewer than ten. This chain joins TRBV11-3 and TRBJ2-7; TRBD2 matches 7 bases. With 5 bases clipped from V and 3 bases from J, the junction kept 10 bases outside the gene matches. The CDR3 is 15 residues long. Germline V lookup: CDR1 SGHNT, CDR2 YENEEA. The CDR3 nucleotides are TGTGCCAGCAGCCCACTGGGTGGGGGGGTCTACGAGCAGTACTTC. It specifies CASSPLGGGVYEQYF.